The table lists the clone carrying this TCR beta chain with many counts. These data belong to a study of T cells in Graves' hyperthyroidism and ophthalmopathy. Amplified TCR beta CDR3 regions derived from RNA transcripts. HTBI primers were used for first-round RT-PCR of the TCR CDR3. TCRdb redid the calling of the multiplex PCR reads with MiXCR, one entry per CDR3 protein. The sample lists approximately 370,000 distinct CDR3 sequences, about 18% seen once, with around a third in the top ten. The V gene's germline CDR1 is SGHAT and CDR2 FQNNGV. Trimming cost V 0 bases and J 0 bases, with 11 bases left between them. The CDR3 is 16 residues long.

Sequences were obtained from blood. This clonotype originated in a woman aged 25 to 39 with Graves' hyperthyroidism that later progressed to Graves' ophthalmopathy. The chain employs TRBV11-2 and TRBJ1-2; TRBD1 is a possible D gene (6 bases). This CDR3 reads CASSLDPQGANYGYTF. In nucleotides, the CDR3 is TGTGCCAGCAGCTTAGATCCACAGGGTGCTAACTATGGCTACACCTTC.